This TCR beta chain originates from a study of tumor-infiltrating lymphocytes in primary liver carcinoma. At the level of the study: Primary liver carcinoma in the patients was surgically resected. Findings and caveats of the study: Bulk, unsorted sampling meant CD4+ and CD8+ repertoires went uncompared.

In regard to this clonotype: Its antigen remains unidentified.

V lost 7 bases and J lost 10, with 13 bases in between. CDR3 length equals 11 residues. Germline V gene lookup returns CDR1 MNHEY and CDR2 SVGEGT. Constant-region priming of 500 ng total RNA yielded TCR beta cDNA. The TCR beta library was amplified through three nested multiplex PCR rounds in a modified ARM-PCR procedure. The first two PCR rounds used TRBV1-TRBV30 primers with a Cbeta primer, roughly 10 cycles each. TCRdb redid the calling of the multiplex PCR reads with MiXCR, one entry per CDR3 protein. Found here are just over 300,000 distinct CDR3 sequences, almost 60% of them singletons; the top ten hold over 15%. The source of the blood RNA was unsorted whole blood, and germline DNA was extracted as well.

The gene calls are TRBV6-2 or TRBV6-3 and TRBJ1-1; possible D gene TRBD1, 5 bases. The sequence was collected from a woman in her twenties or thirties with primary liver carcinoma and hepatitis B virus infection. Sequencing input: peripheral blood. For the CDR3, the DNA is TGTGCCAGCACCAGGACGGGGACAGCTTTCTTT. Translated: CASTRTGTAFF.